The 24 T cell receptor beta chains reported below all come from one sample, sequenced in a study of a mutant IDH1 vaccine in newly diagnosed glioma. Time point defined: week 23, last vaccination. Topical imiquimod was applied with each vaccine dose, which held 300 ug of mutant IDH1 20-mer peptide. The antigens for these receptors are not known. Assay: immunoSEQ multiplex PCR; the TCRdb copy retains only in-frame clones and omits some. The top ten clones hold less than 6.5% of a sample with 40,000 to 50,000 clones, around four fifths of them seen once. The source material was PBMCs, sampled from a glioma patient whose treatment included an IDH1 peptide vaccine. Receptors originate from a man aged 50 to 59 with glioma.

The rearrangement links TRBV6-4 to TRBJ2-3; the D gene is possibly TRBD2 (5 bases). CDR3 length: 12 amino acids. CDR1 MRHNA and CDR2 SNTAGT come from the germline V gene. The V end was cut by 2 bases, the J end by 7 bases, with 7 bases between. The CDR3 reads CASSDGGYTQYF. CDR3 in DNA: TGTGCCAGCAGTGACGGCGGGTATACGCAGTATTTT.

The J gene is TRBJ1-5, the V gene TRBV30; D not certain. Germline lookup yields CDR1 GTSNPN and CDR2 SVGIG (reference sequence). V lost 1 base to trimming and J lost 0 bases, with 13 bases between them. The CDR3 spans 16 residues. CDR3: CAWSGNREYSNQPQHF. The DNA for the CDR3 is TGTGCCTGGAGTGGTAATAGGGAATATAGCAATCAGCCCCAGCATTTT.

This chain uses TRBV18 with TRBJ1-6; 7 bases map to TRBD1. The V gene's germline CDR1 is KGHSH and CDR2 LQKENI. Losses at the gene ends were 4 bases for V and 5 bases for J; bases not matched to a gene: 2. CDR3 size: 14 residues. CDR3 DNA sequence: TGTGCCAGCTCACGTACAGGGGATAATTCACCCCTCCACTTT. As protein: CASSRTGDNSPLHF.

The rearrangement links TRBV19 to TRBJ1-5, with 7 bases that match TRBD1. The germline V gene encodes CDR1 LNHDA and CDR2 SQIVND (reference sequence). The CDR3 runs to 14 residues. Trimming took 6 bases from V and 2 from J; bases not matched to a gene: 4. DNA of the CDR3: TGTGCCAGTAGGGGAGGGGGCGGCAATCAGCCCCAGCATTTT. This encodes CASRGGGGNQPQHF.

The rearrangement uses TRBV7-2 and TRBJ1-1; D ambiguous. Germline V gene data show CDR1 as SGHTA and CDR2 as FQGNSA. The CDR3 totals 14 residues. Trimming cost V 5 bases and J 5 bases, with 15 bases left between them. CDR3 sequence: CASSLAKGRTEAFF. Here the CDR3 DNA reads TGTGCCAGCAGCCTGGCGAAGGGTAGGACTGAAGCTTTCTTT.

This chain connects TRBV2 to TRBJ2-7; D is possibly TRBD2 (6 bases). CDR1 and CDR2 (germline): SNHLY, FYNNEI. The ends were cut back, 4 bases at V and 2 bases at J, with 12 bases in the middle. The CDR3 covers 14 residues. The CDR3 loop reads CASSVARRAYEQYF. The CDR3 DNA follows: TGTGCCAGCAGTGTTGCTAGGAGGGCCTACGAGCAGTACTTC.

This clone has just one count. CDR3 DNA sequence: TGTGCCTGGAGCGAAGGGGTTGAGGGCTACGAGCAGTACTTC. It codes for CAWSEGVEGYEQYF. The genes are TRBV30 and TRBJ2-5; D could derive from TRBD1 or TRBD2 (5 bases each). The J call is uncertain, as TRBJ2-7 better fits the DNA end. The germline gives CDR1 GTSNPN, CDR2 SVGIG (reference sequence). This CDR3 has 14 amino acids.

This chain joins TRBV27 and TRBJ2-7; D not resolved. Germline assignment: CDR1 MNHEY and CDR2 SMNVEV (reference sequence). CDR3 size: 11 residues. V was shortened by 3 bases and J by 3 bases, with 3 bases between the two germline ends. Here the CDR3 DNA reads TGTGCCAGCAGTTTCGGCTACGAGCAGTACTTC. Translated: CASSFGYEQYF.

This chain uses TRBV5-6 with TRBJ2-2; 8 nucleotides line up with TRBD1. The germline V gene has CDR1 SGHDT and CDR2 YYEEEE. This CDR3 spans 15 amino acids. J lost 2 bases, V lost 4 bases, and 4 bases had no gene match. The CDR3: CASSRDRINTGELFF. As DNA, the CDR3 is TGTGCCAGCAGCCGGGACAGGATAAACACCGGGGAGCTGTTTTTT. The variable domain in full, completed from reference TRBV5-6 and TRBJ2-2, reads DAGVTQSPTHLIKTRGQQVTLRCSPKSGHDTVSWYQQALGQGPQFIFQYYEEEERQRGNFPDRFSGHQFPNYSSELNVNALLLGDSALYLCASSRDRINTGELFFGEGSRLTVL.

V and J are TRBV25-1 and TRBJ2-7; D remains unclear. This CDR3 has 12 residues. V lost 5 bases and J lost 2, with 7 bases in between. Germline V gives CDR1 MGHDK, CDR2 SYGVNS. As DNA, the CDR3 is TGTGCCAGCAGTCCCGGGCCCTACGAGCAGTACTTC. It encodes CASSPGPYEQYF.

The gene calls are TRBV5-4 and TRBJ1-3; D is perhaps TRBD1 (6 bases). CDR1 and CDR2 from the germline V gene are SGHNT and YYREEE (reference sequence). V lost 4 bases, J lost 1 base, and 15 bases lay in between. The CDR3 spans 16 residues. CDR3 sequence (DNA): TGTGCCAGCAGCATGGAACAGGGTTTATCTGGAAACACCATATATTTT. Its protein product is CASSMEQGLSGNTIYF.

V gene TRBV30 combines with J gene TRBJ2-1, with 9 bases matching TRBD2. With 8 bases clipped from V and 4 bases from J, the junction kept 15 bases outside the gene matches. There are 16 residues in the CDR3. Germline V gene data show CDR1 as GTSNPN and CDR2 as SVGIG (reference sequence). CDR3 DNA sequence: TGTGCCCTCCGCCCTCTTACTAGCGGGCCTTACAATGAGCAGTTCTTC. Its protein product is CALRPLTSGPYNEQFF.

This chain uses TRBV7-9 with TRBJ1-3; D not certain. Germline V gives CDR1 SEHNR, CDR2 FQNEAQ (reference sequence). The CDR3 consists of 14 residues. Trimming removed 1 base at V and 1 base at J, with 5 bases between. CDR3 protein: CASSLGVSGNTIYF. The CDR3 DNA reads TGTGCCAGCAGCTTAGGGGTGTCTGGAAACACCATATATTTT.

This clone has only a few counts. This CDR3 reads CASSALGETQYF. The CDR3 DNA reads TGTGCCAGCAGTGCCTTGGGGGAGACCCAGTACTTC. This sequence joins TRBV25-1 and TRBJ2-5; no clear D gene. V was trimmed by 4 bases and J by 5 bases, leaving 8 bases between them. CDR3 length equals 12 residues. Germline CDR1 MGHDK, CDR2 SYGVNS.

J is TRBJ2-5 and V is TRBV6-1; possible D gene TRBD1, 7 bases. The V end was cut by 8 bases, the J end by 2 bases, with 18 bases between. The CDR3 runs 15 residues. The germline gives CDR1 MNHNS, CDR2 SASEGT. CDR3 residues: CASEPGTAGQETQYF. In nucleotides, the CDR3 is TGTGCCAGCGAGCCAGGGACAGCGGGTCAAGAGACCCAGTACTTC.

V usage is TRBV23-1 and J usage is TRBJ2-7; tentative D call: TRBD2 (7 bases). TRBV23-1 is designated an ORF whose function remains uncertain. V lost 0 bases to trimming and J lost 4 bases, with 16 bases between them. The CDR3 contains 16 residues. The CDR3 bases are TGCGCCAGCAGTCAATCGGAGGGGGGGCCCGTTTACGAGCAGTACTTC. Its protein is CASSQSEGGPVYEQYF.

The V and J genes are TRBV9 and TRBJ2-2; D unresolved. Deletions cut 4 bases from V and 7 bases from J, with 11 bases between. Germline lookup yields CDR1 SGDLS and CDR2 YYNGEE. The length of the CDR3 is 13 residues. CDR3 amino acids: CASSPARSGELFF. The CDR3 coding sequence is TGTGCCAGCAGCCCGGCCAGGAGCGGGGAGCTGTTTTTT.

The chain is built from TRBV28 and TRBJ2-7, with D maybe TRBD2 (6 bases). The CDR3 has 14 residues. Germline CDR1 is MDHEN and CDR2 is SYDVKM. The germline V and J ends were trimmed by 6 bases and 6 bases, with 18 bases remaining between them. The CDR3 reads CASRPPGTPGEQYF. The DNA of the CDR3 is TGTGCCAGCAGACCACCCGGGACTCCTGGCGAGCAGTACTTC. Drawing the rest from reference TRBV28 and TRBJ2-7, the complete variable domain is DVKVTQSSRYLVKRTGEKVFLECVQDMDHENMFWYRQDPGLGLRLIYFSYDVKMKEKGDIPEGYSVSREKKERFSLILESASTNQTSMYLCASRPPGTPGEQYFGPGTRLTVT.

The DNA of the CDR3 is TGTGCCAGCAGTGTCGGGACGTCCTACGAGCAGTACTTC. It codes for CASSVGTSYEQYF. The chain has TRBV7-3 and TRBJ2-7; D possibly matches TRBD1 or TRBD2 (5 bases each). The CDR3 has 13 amino acids. Germline CDR1 is SGHTA and CDR2 is FQGTGA. V gave up 6 bases and J gave up 1 base, with 10 bases separating them.

In DNA form, the CDR3 reads TGTGCCAGCAGCCAAGATGGTAGGCCCGGTTCACCCCTCCACTTT. Protein product: CASSQDGRPGSPLHF. J is TRBJ1-6 and V is TRBV14; D gene uncertain. V lost 0 bases, J lost 9 bases, and 12 bases lay in between. The CDR3 runs to 15 residues. Germline V lookup: CDR1 SGHDN, CDR2 FVKESK. Drawing the rest from reference TRBV14 and TRBJ1-6, the complete variable domain is EAGVTQFPSHSVIEKGQTVTLRCDPISGHDNLYWYRRVMGKEIKFLLHFVKESKQDESGMPNNRFLAERTGGTYSTLKVQPAELEDSGVYFCASSQDGRPGSPLHFGNGTRLTVT.

Here the CDR3 DNA reads TGTGCCAGCAGTCGGACAGGGGTGAATGAGCAGTTCTTC. Its translation is CASSRTGVNEQFF. The chain links TRBV6-6 to TRBJ2-1; 9 bases map to TRBD1. V shed 5 bases and J 7 bases; nucleotides not matched to a gene: 3. The CDR3 covers 13 residues. Germline V lookup: CDR1 MNHNY, CDR2 SVGAGI (reference sequence).

This chain links TRBV5-6 with TRBJ2-3, with D unclear. With 0 bases removed from V and 6 bases from J, the gap between germline ends came to 8 bases. Germline CDR1 SGHDT, CDR2 YYEEEE. The CDR3 spans 13 residues. The CDR3 nucleotides read TGTGCCAGCAGCTTGGTGGCAGAGGATACGCAGTATTTT. It specifies CASSLVAEDTQYF.

The V call is TRBV9, the J call TRBJ1-4; D not resolved. The germline CDR1 and CDR2 sequences are SGDLS and YYNGEE. This CDR3 comprises 14 residues. V lost 4 bases to trimming and J lost 6 bases, with 13 bases between them. CDR3 in amino acids: CASSPIAGDEKLFF. The CDR3 region has the DNA TGTGCCAGCAGCCCGATCGCAGGCGATGAAAAACTGTTTTTT. Supplemented by reference TRBV9 and TRBJ1-4, the full variable domain reads DSGVTQTPKHLITATGQRVTLRCSPRSGDLSVYWYQQSLDQGLQFLIQYYNGEERAKGNILERFSAQQFPDLHSELNLSSLELGDSALYFCASSPIAGDEKLFFGSGTQLSVL.

This clone came up a few times. This chain joins TRBV6-5 and TRBJ1-5; no clear D. The CDR3 runs 13 residues. Germline CDR1 MNHEY, CDR2 SVGAGI. Trimming cost V 7 bases and J 4 bases, with 11 bases left between them. CDR3 in DNA: TGTGCCAGCAAAATCTCTCGGAATCAGCCCCAGCATTTT. This codes for CASKISRNQPQHF.